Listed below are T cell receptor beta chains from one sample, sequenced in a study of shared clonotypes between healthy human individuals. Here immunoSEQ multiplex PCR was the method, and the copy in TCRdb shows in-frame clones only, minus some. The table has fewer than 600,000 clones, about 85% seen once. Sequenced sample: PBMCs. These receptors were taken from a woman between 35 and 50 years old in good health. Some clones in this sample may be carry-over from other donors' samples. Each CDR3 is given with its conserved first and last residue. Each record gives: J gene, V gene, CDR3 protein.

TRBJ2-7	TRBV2	CASRETGLALYEQYF
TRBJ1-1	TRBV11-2	CASSSDGQYNTEAFF
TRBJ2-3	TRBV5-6	CASSRWHRGRSFTDTQYF
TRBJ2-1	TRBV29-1	CSVEIGGGVEQFF
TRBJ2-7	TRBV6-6	CASSYSTLVKEQYF
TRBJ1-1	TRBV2	CASSSQGMTEAFF
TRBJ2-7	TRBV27	CASTLIPRDTHYEQYF
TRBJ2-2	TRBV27	CASRDPLAGPGELFF
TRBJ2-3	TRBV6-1	CASSEAVNADTQYF
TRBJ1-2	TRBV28	CASSFTPARGYGYTF
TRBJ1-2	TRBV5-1	CASSLGPDRGRRGYTF
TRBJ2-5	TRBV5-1	CASSSGTEETQYF
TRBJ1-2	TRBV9	CASNRPGDYGYTF
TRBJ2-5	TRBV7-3	CASSSGPRETQYF
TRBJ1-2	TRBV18	CASSPSQLEYGYTF
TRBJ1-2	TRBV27	CASSPAGGARGYTF
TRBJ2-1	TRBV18	CASSPVPSGINEQFF
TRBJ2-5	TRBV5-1	CASSRDRGLETQYF
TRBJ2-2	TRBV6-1	CASSWTGPGELFF
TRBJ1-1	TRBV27	CASSPQGGEAFF
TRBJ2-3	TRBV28	CASISAGTSWSYF
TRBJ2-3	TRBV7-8	CASSFPASGWTDTQYF
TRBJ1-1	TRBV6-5	CASSYIVNTEAFF
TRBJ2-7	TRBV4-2	CASSQDYYEQYF
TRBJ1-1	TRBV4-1	CASSQVHQQGTGNTEAFF
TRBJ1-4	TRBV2	CASSQVNEKLFF
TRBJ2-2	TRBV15	CATSKGLAGGATGELFF
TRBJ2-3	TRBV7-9	CASSFGTGTDTQYF
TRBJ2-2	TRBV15	CATSRDRGGSMFF
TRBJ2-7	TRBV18	CASSPGTAGYEQYF
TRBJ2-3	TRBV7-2	CASSRGSGGTDTQYF
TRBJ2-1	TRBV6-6	CASRKISGRADNEQFF
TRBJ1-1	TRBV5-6	CASSLGSRGTEAFF
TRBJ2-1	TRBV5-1	CASSLEGLARNEQFF
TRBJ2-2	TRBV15	CATSWGDTGELFF
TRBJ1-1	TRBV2	CASSPDTGTEAFF
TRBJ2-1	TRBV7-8	CASSLESTYNEQFF